The 4 T cell receptor beta chains below come from one sample, sequenced in a study of glioma-infiltrating T cells after dendritic cell vaccination. Assay: immunoSEQ multiplex PCR; the TCRdb copy retains only in-frame clones and omits some. The sample carries 45,000 to 55,000 clones, approximately 83% recorded once. The sample in question was blood, obtained before dendritic cell vaccination. The receptors originated from a human donor with glioblastoma.

The chain is built from TRBV6-6 and TRBJ1-6, with a weak D call TRBD1 (5 bases). This CDR3 spans 15 amino acids. The germline V gene encodes CDR1 MNHNY and CDR2 SVGAGI (reference sequence). V gave up 6 bases and J gave up 6 bases, with 15 bases separating them. The CDR3 region is CASSHSGVSNSPLHF. For the CDR3, the DNA is TGTGCCAGCAGCCACTCGGGGGTTTCTAATTCACCCCTCCACTTT.

A single count supports this clone. This rearrangement joins TRBV6-5 to TRBJ1-2; 7 nucleotides line up with TRBD1. Germline V gives CDR1 MNHEY, CDR2 SVGAGI. Trimming cost V 6 bases and J 4 bases; bases outside gene matches: 11. The CDR3 extends over 15 amino acids. The CDR3 nucleotides read TGTGCCAGCAGCCGAACCCGGGACAGTAGCTATGGCTACACCTTC. It codes for CASSRTRDSSYGYTF.

The genes are TRBV9 and TRBJ2-1; the D is unclear. The length of the CDR3 is 14 residues. V lost 0 bases and J lost 10, with 14 bases in between. Germline V gene sequence: CDR1 SGDLS, CDR2 YYNGEE. The CDR3 reads CASSVASTNREQFF. CDR3 coding DNA: TGTGCCAGCAGCGTAGCGTCCACCAATCGGGAGCAGTTCTTC.

This clone was seen just once. The chain carries TRBV14 and TRBJ1-2, with D unresolved. V lost 0 bases and J lost 4, with 9 bases in between. Looked up from germline, CDR1 is SGHDN and CDR2 is FVKESK. This CDR3 has 14 amino acids. The CDR3 spells CASSQDNRFYGYTF. The DNA for the CDR3 is TGTGCCAGCAGCCAAGACAATCGGTTCTATGGCTACACCTTC.